Presented here are 15 T cell receptor beta chains from one specimen sequenced in a study of T cells in Graves' hyperthyroidism and ophthalmopathy. Researchers amplified the TCR beta CDR3 regions from RNA transcripts. The TCR CDR3 first-round RT-PCR relied on the HTBI primer set. Using its own MiXCR run on the multiplex PCR reads, TCRdb lists one record per CDR3 protein. The sample records some 200,000 distinct CDR3 sequences, roughly 18% being singletons. Sample: blood. These receptors came from a man aged 45-65 years with Graves' hyperthyroidism.

The DNA of the CDR3 is TGCGCCAGCAGCCTAACGTTGGTCCAATATAAGCAGTACTTC. Protein sequence: CASSLTLVQYKQYF. The chain combines TRBV4-1 with TRBJ2-7; D not resolved. V lost 4 bases, J lost 8 bases, and 18 bases lay in between. The germline V gene encodes CDR1 MGHRA and CDR2 YSYEKL. The CDR3 runs 14 residues.

This clonotype was found many times. V usage is TRBV11-2 and J usage is TRBJ2-7; D might be TRBD1 (5 bases). The CDR3 has 14 amino acids. In germline, CDR1 is SGHAT, CDR2 FQNNGV. V lost 0 bases and J lost 4, with 10 bases in between. The CDR3: CASSLDRVRYEQYF. The CDR3, as DNA: TGTGCCAGCAGCTTAGACAGGGTGCGGTACGAGCAGTACTTC.

This clonotype has more than one count but fewer than ten. This rearrangement joins TRBV30 to TRBJ2-1; TRBD2 agrees at 8 bases. J lost 2 bases, V lost 0 bases, and 3 bases had no gene match. Per germline, CDR1 GTSNPN and CDR2 SVGIG (reference sequence). The CDR3 is 15 amino acids. This chain's CDR3 is CAWSVDSGTYNEQFF. The CDR3 nucleotides are TGTGCCTGGAGTGTAGATAGCGGGACCTACAATGAGCAGTTCTTC.

The rearrangement uses TRBV4-1 and TRBJ2-2; D might be TRBD1 or TRBD2, each matching 5 bases. This CDR3 has 12 residues. Germline CDR1 reads MGHRA; CDR2 reads YSYEKL. V lost 4 bases and J 7 bases, leaving 7 bases between the germline ends. The CDR3 sequence: CASSPGGGELFF. The DNA for the CDR3 is TGCGCCAGCAGCCCTGGGGGCGGGGAGCTGTTTTTT.

Turning to this clonotype: A much larger clone differs from this one at a single base, so this may be a read error. This chain links TRBV9 with TRBJ2-3; a possible D gene is TRBD2 (6 bases). The CDR3 contains 15 residues. Germline V lookup: CDR1 SGDLS, CDR2 YYNGEE. DNA of the CDR3: TGTGCCGGCAGCTCGTTCGGAGGGTGGACAGATACGCAGTATTTT. Translating it yields CAGSSFGGWTDTQYF.

This clonotype was picked up many times. The chain combines TRBV11-2 with TRBJ1-1; D gene ambiguous. This CDR3 region has 12 residues. V was clipped by 2 bases and J by 5 bases, with 6 bases between them. CDR1 SGHAT and CDR2 FQNNGV come from the germline V gene. The CDR3 region is CASSLLWTEAFF. The CDR3 nucleotides are TGTGCCAGCAGCTTACTGTGGACTGAAGCTTTCTTT.

The chain joins TRBV6-1 to TRBJ1-5; 9 bases agree with TRBD1. Germline V CDR1 and CDR2: MNHNS, SASEGT. CDR3 length equals 14 residues. V was pared by 3 bases and J by 6 bases, with 3 bases of the junction left unmatched. The CDR3 coding sequence is TGTGCCAGCAGTGAGACAGGGGGGGCTCAGCCCCAGCATTTT. Translated: CASSETGGAQPQHF.

This clonotype was observed many times. V gene TRBV20-1 combines with J gene TRBJ1-6; D is possibly TRBD1 (6 bases). Germline V gene lookup returns CDR1 DFQATT and CDR2 SNEGSKA (reference sequence). Between the trimmed V and J ends, which lost 6 bases and 0 bases, there was a span of 15 bases. The CDR3 covers 16 residues. CDR3 loop: CSATDRQSSYNSPLHF. The CDR3 nucleotides are TGCAGTGCAACTGACAGGCAGAGCTCCTATAATTCACCCCTCCACTTT.

This CDR3 is CASSPAGGYSHNEQFF. CDR3 in DNA: TGTGCCAGCAGCCCCGCGGGCGGATATTCCCACAATGAGCAGTTCTTC. This chain uses TRBV7-3 with TRBJ2-1, with a weak D call TRBD2 (5 bases). The germline V gene has CDR1 SGHTA and CDR2 FQGTGA. CDR3 length: 16 residues. V lost 5 bases and J 5 bases, leaving 19 bases between the germline ends. The whole variable domain, remainder taken from reference TRBV7-3 and TRBJ2-1, is GAGVSQTPSNKVTEKGKYVELRCDPISGHTALYWYRQSLGQGPEFLIYFQGTGAADDSGLPNDRFFAVRPEGSVSTLKIQRTERGDSAVYLCASSPAGGYSHNEQFFGPGTRLTVL.

To note about this clonotype: A much larger clone lies one base from this, so it may be a read error. The chain carries TRBV6-1 and TRBJ1-2; 9 nucleotides line up with TRBD1. CDR1 and CDR2 from the germline V gene are MNHNS and SASEGT. The CDR3 is 14 amino acids. V gave up 4 bases and J gave up 8 bases; unmatched junction bases: 8. The DNA of the CDR3 is TGTGCCAGCAGTGCGGACAGGGGAATAGAAGGCTACACCTTC. It specifies CASSADRGIEGYTF.

At least ten counts were recorded for this clonotype. This sequence joins TRBV5-1 and TRBJ2-1; 11 nucleotides match TRBD2. Losses at the gene ends were 4 bases for V and 4 bases for J; bases not matched to a gene: 10. The CDR3 covers 17 residues. Germline V gene data show CDR1 as SGHRS and CDR2 as YFSETQ. The CDR3 nucleotides are TGCGCCAGCAGCCCCAGAGGTACTAGCGGGAGTTACAATGAGCAGTTCTTC. Its protein is CASSPRGTSGSYNEQFF. Filled out from reference TRBV5-1 and TRBJ2-1, the complete variable domain reads KAGVTQTPRYLIKTRGQQVTLSCSPISGHRSVSWYQQTPGQGLQFLFEYFSETQRNKGNFPGRFSGRQFSNSRSEMNVSTLELGDSALYLCASSPRGTSGSYNEQFFGPGTRLTVL.

This clonotype was recorded only once. This could be a read error, since a much larger clone is one nucleotide away. The V call is TRBV11-3, the J call TRBJ2-7; TRBD1 agrees at 10 bases. The closer fit of TRBJ2-1 to the DNA end suggests the J call may be wrong. From germline, CDR1 is SGHNT and CDR2 YENEEA. The CDR3 covers 16 residues. CDR3 sequence reads: CASSLISGQGGYEQFF. The CDR3 nucleotides read TGTGCCAGCAGCTTAATCTCCGGACAGGGGGGATACGAGCAGTTCTTC.

The rearrangement uses TRBV7-9 and TRBJ2-3; D possibly corresponds to TRBD1 (5 bases). The V and J ends lost 6 bases and 0 bases respectively, with 25 bases between them. The CDR3 spans 19 residues. Germline CDR1 and CDR2: SEHNR and FQNEAQ (reference sequence). The CDR3 loop is CASRDRSWGFGGSTDTQYF. The CDR3, as DNA: TGTGCCAGCAGAGACCGGAGTTGGGGCTTTGGCGGTAGCACAGATACGCAGTATTTT. The full variable domain, in which reference TRBV7-9 and TRBJ2-3 provide the parts outside the CDR3, is DTGVSQNPRHKITKRGQNVTFRCDPISEHNRLYWYRQTLGQGPEFLTYFQNEAQLEKSRLLSDRFSAERPKGSFSTLEIQRTEQGDSAMYLCASRDRSWGFGGSTDTQYFGPGTRLTVL.

This chain joins TRBV28 and TRBJ1-5; unclear D gene. CDR3 length equals 12 residues. V lost 6 bases and J 4 bases, leaving 7 bases between the germline ends. The germline V gene has CDR1 MDHEN and CDR2 SYDVKM. The CDR3 DNA is TGTGCCAGCAGCTTGGATAATCAGCCCCAGCATTTT. Translation: CASSLDNQPQHF.

This clonotype has only a few counts. This sequence joins TRBV9 and TRBJ2-1, with 7 bases identical to TRBD1. The germline V gene has CDR1 SGDLS and CDR2 YYNGEE. The CDR3 totals 14 residues. J was trimmed by 5 bases and V by 4 bases; bases with no gene match: 6. In DNA form, the CDR3 reads TGTGCCAGCAGCACTCCGGGACAGCACAATGAGCAGTTCTTC. Its protein is CASSTPGQHNEQFF.